One and the same sample provided the 10 T cell receptor beta chains below, sequenced in a study of blood T cell repertoires in COVID-19. Profiled with immunoSEQ multiplex PCR; TCRdb holds only in-frame clones, not every one. The sample lists hundreds of thousands of clones; approximately 90% were seen once. The sequenced sample consisted of PBMCs or T cells enriched from blood (not recorded which). The origin of the receptors is a woman aged 18-30 years with acute COVID-19.

This chain joins TRBV28 and TRBJ2-7, with D possibly matching TRBD1 (5 bases). Germline V lookup: CDR1 MDHEN, CDR2 SYDVKM. Trimming removed 2 bases at V and 3 bases at J, with 11 bases between. The CDR3 is made up of 14 amino acids. The DNA of the CDR3 is TGTGCCAGCAGTTTAAGGGGTGGCTTCTACGAGCAGTACTTC. It yields the protein CASSLRGGFYEQYF.

This clone was counted a single time. The gene calls are TRBV15 and TRBJ2-1; D is undetermined. CDR1 and CDR2 from the germline V gene are LNHNV and YYDKDF (reference sequence). Trimming removed 0 bases from V and 8 bases from J, with 14 bases in between. The CDR3 spans 15 residues. This chain's CDR3 is CATSRDLLLGDEQFF. The CDR3 nucleotides are TGTGCCACCAGCAGAGATCTTTTGTTGGGCGATGAGCAGTTCTTC.

The chain links TRBV7-3 to TRBJ1-1; the match to TRBD1 covers 8 bases. Germline assignment: CDR1 SGHTA and CDR2 FQGTGA. This CDR3 region has 13 residues. After removal of 2 bases from V and 4 bases from J, the junction contained 0 bases not matched to a gene. The CDR3 sequence: CASSLDRGTEAFF. The CDR3 nucleotides are TGTGCCAGCAGCTTAGACAGGGGCACTGAAGCTTTCTTT.

Here the CDR3 reads CASSLGDTAGETQYF. The CDR3 bases are TGTGCCAGCAGCTTAGGGGACACCGCGGGAGAGACCCAGTACTTC. J is TRBJ2-5 and V is TRBV7-9; D possibly corresponds to TRBD1 (6 bases). V was clipped by 1 base and J by 4 bases, with 13 bases between them. The germline gives CDR1 SEHNR, CDR2 FQNEAQ (reference sequence). CDR3 length equals 15 residues.

Turning to this clone: The sample has other DNA sequences that encode this CDR3 too. This chain connects TRBV7-9 to TRBJ2-5; D gene unclear. Trimming shortened V by 3 bases and J by 3 bases, and 5 bases separated the two germline ends. CDR1 is SEHNR and CDR2 is FQNEAQ in the germline V gene (reference sequence). The CDR3 is 12 amino acids. Here the CDR3 reads CASSLVEETQYF. For the CDR3, the DNA is TGTGCCAGCAGCTTGGTAGAAGAGACCCAGTACTTC.

The V gene is TRBV3-1 (or the pseudogene TRBV3-2), the J gene TRBJ2-1; 7 positions match TRBD2. The V gene's germline CDR1 is LGHDT and CDR2 YNNKEL (reference sequence). V was pared by 2 bases and J by 2 bases, with 3 bases of the junction left unmatched. This CDR3 contains 15 residues. The CDR3 region is CASSQSGTTYNEQFF. CDR3 nucleotide sequence: TGTGCCAGCAGCCAAAGCGGGACCACCTACAATGAGCAGTTCTTC.

The gene calls are TRBV12-5 and TRBJ2-4; 8 nucleotides align to TRBD1. J was trimmed by 1 base and V by 5 bases; bases with no gene match: 13. The CDR3 is 18 amino acids. Germline V gene lookup returns CDR1 LGHNT and CDR2 FRNRAP. The CDR3 region is CASGVGQAEGWAKNIQYF. The CDR3 bases are TGTGCTAGTGGTGTGGGACAGGCTGAGGGGTGGGCCAAAAACATTCAGTACTTC.

This CDR3 is CASSVDGERDEAFF. CDR3 sequence (DNA): TGTGCCAGCAGCGTAGACGGGGAAAGAGATGAAGCTTTCTTT. The chain combines TRBV9 with TRBJ1-1, with unresolved D. CDR1 and CDR2 from the germline V gene are SGDLS and YYNGEE. CDR3 length equals 14 residues. Trimming pared 0 bases from V and 7 bases from J, leaving 13 bases between.

V and J are TRBV11-3 and TRBJ2-3, with D perhaps matching TRBD1 (6 bases). CDR1 and CDR2 from the germline V gene are SGHNT and YENEEA. This CDR3 has 15 amino acids. V lost 1 base and J 3 bases, leaving 11 bases between the germline ends. The CDR3 DNA reads TGTGCCAGCAGCTTAGTAGGGGGTTGGACAGATACGCAGTATTTT. It yields the protein CASSLVGGWTDTQYF.

This clone was seen just once. CDR3 sequence: CASRPIDREAGYTF. CDR3 nucleotide sequence: TGTGCCAGCAGACCAATTGACAGGGAAGCTGGCTACACCTTC. The chain is built from TRBV7-9 and TRBJ1-2; 7 bases are shared with TRBD1. The V gene end was trimmed by 6 bases and the J gene end by 7 bases; junction bases not matched to a gene: 11. Germline CDR1 SEHNR, CDR2 FQNEAQ (reference sequence). This CDR3 has 14 amino acids.